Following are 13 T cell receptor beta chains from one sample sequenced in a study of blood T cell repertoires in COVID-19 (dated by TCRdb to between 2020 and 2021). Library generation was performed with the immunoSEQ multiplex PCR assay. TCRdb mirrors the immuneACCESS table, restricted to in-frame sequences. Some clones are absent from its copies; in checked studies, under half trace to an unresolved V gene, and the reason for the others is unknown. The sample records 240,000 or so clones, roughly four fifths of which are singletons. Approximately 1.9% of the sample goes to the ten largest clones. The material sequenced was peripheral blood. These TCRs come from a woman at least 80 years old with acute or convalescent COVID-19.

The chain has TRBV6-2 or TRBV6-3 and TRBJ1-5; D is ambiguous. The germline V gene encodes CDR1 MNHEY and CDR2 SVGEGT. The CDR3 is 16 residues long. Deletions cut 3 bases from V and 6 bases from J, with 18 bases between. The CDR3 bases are TGTGCCAGCAGTTATCAGGCCTTCCAGGCAGGTCAGCCCCAGCATTTT. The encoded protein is CASSYQAFQAGQPQHF.

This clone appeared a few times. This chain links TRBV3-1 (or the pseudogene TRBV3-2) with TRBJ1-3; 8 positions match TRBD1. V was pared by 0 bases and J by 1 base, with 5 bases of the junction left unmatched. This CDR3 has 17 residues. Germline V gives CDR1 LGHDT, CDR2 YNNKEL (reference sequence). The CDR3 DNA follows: TGTGCCAGCAGCCAAGAAGTCAGGGGGCTTTCTGGAAACACCATATATTTT. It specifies CASSQEVRGLSGNTIYF.

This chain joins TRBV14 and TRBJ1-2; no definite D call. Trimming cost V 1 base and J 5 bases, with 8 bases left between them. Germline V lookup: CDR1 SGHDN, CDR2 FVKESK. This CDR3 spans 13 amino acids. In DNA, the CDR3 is TGTGCCAGCAGCCAAGCGCTCCGGTATGGCTACACCTTC. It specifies CASSQALRYGYTF.

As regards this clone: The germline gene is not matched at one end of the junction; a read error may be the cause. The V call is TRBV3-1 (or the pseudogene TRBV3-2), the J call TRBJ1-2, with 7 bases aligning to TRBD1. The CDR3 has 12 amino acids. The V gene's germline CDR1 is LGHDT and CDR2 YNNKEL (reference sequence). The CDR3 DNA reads TGTGCCAGCAGACAAGACGACAGGGCCTACACCTTC. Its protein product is CASRQDDRAYTF.

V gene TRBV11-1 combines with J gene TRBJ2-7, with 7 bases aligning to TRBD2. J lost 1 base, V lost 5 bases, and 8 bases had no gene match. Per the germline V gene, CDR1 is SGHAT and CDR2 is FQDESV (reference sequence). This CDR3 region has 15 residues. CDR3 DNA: TGTGCCAGCAGCCCGGAAGCGGGACCTTCCTACGAGCAGTACTTC. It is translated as CASSPEAGPSYEQYF.

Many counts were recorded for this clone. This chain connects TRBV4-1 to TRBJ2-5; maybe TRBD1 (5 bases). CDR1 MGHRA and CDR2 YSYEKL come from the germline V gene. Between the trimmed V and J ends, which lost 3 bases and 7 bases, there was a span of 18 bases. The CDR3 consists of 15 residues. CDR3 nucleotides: TGCGCCAGCAGCCAGAGTGGGAAGGGGTGGAGGACCCAGTACTTC. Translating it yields CASSQSGKGWRTQYF.

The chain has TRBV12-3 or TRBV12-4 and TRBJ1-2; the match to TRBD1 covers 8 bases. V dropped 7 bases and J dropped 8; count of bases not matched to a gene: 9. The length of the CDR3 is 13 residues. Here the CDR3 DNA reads TGTGCCAGCACCGACGGACAGGGAACGGGCTACACCTTC. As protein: CASTDGQGTGYTF.

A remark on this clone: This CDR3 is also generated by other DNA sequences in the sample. The CDR3 protein is CASSYGGNTEAFF. The CDR3 bases are TGTGCCAGCAGTTATGGAGGGAACACTGAAGCTTTCTTT. The rearrangement uses TRBV6-6 and TRBJ1-1; D unclear. CDR3 length: 13 residues. CDR1 is MNHNY, CDR2 SVGAGI, per germline (reference sequence). Trimming cost V 3 bases and J 1 base, with 6 bases left between them.

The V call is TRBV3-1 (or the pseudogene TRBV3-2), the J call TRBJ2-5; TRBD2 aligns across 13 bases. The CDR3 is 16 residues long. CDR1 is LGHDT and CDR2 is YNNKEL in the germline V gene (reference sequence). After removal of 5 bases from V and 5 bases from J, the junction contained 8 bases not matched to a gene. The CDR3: CASSVPTSGGLETQYF. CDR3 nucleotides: TGTGCCAGCAGCGTTCCGACTAGCGGGGGGTTGGAGACCCAGTACTTC.

Here the CDR3 reads CAWSSRQGGYGYTF. CDR3 coding DNA: TGTGCCTGGAGTTCACGACAGGGAGGTTATGGCTACACCTTC. This chain connects TRBV30 to TRBJ1-2; 7 bases match TRBD1. With 2 bases clipped from V and 5 bases from J, the junction kept 8 bases outside the gene matches. Looked up from germline, CDR1 is GTSNPN and CDR2 is SVGIG (reference sequence). The length of the CDR3 is 14 residues.

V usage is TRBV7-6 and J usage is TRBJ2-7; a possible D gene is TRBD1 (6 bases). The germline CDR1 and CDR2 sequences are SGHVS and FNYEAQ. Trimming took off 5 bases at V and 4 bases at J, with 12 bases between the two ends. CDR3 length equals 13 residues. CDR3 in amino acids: CASSPSQGYEQYF. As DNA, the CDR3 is TGTGCCAGCAGCCCGTCACAGGGATACGAGCAGTACTTC.

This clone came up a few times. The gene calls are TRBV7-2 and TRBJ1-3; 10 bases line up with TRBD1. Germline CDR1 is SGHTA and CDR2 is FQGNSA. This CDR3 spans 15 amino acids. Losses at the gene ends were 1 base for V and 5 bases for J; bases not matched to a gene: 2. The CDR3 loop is CASSLEGQGRNTIYF. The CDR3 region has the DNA TGTGCCAGCAGCTTAGAGGGACAGGGGAGAAACACCATATATTTT.

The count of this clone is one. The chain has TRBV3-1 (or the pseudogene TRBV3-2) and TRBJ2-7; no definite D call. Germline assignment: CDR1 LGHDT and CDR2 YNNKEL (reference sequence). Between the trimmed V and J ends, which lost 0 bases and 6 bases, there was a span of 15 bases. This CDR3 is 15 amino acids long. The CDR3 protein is CASSQDPTPSGEQYF. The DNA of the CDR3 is TGTGCCAGCAGCCAAGATCCCACGCCCTCCGGCGAGCAGTACTTC.